What follows are 14 T cell receptor beta chains derived from one specimen sequenced in a study of patients and donors after allogeneic stem cell transplantation. TCRdb re-analysed the RT-PCR reads in MiXCR, keeping a single row per CDR3 protein. The sample lists about 400,000 distinct CDR3 sequences; roughly 17% were seen once. Sequenced sample: blood, either unsorted or a sorted T cell fraction (not recorded which). Source of these receptors: a human donor who was either an allogeneic HSCT recipient or a stem cell or donor lymphocyte infusion donor (not recorded which). It is not recorded whose cells these are; they may come from a transplant donor.

The chain carries TRBV6-1 and TRBJ2-1, with TRBD2 matching over 9 bases. The CDR3 runs to 16 residues. The V and J ends lost 8 bases and 2 bases, in that order; junction bases with no gene match: 10. Germline V gives CDR1 MNHNS, CDR2 SASEGT. CDR3 protein: CASSPIAGAAYNEQFF. CDR3 nucleotides: TGTGCCAGCTCGCCGATAGCGGGAGCAGCCTACAATGAGCAGTTCTTC.

This chain joins TRBV9 and TRBJ1-3; TRBD1 is a possible D gene (5 bases). Germline V lookup: CDR1 SGDLS, CDR2 YYNGEE. V gave up 3 bases and J gave up 3 bases, with 10 bases separating them. This CDR3 region has 14 residues. The CDR3 sequence: CASSAPGIGNTIYF. For the CDR3, the DNA is TGTGCCAGCAGCGCCCCAGGGATTGGAAACACCATATATTTT.

The CDR3: CASSLELGSGASYNEQFF. The DNA of the CDR3 is TGTGCCAGCAGCTTGGAGTTGGGTAGCGGGGCCTCCTACAATGAGCAGTTCTTC. This rearrangement joins TRBV5-4 to TRBJ2-1; 8 bases agree with TRBD2. Per the germline V gene, CDR1 is SGHNT and CDR2 is YYREEE (reference sequence). There are 18 residues in the CDR3. The V gene end was trimmed by 0 bases and the J gene end by 0 bases; junction bases not matched to a gene: 8. Complete variable domain (other parts from reference TRBV5-4 and TRBJ2-1): ETGVTQSPTHLIKTRGQQVTLRCSSQSGHNTVSWYQQALGQGPQFIFQYYREEENGRGNFPPRFSGLQFPNYSSELNVNALELDDSALYLCASSLELGSGASYNEQFFGPGTRLTVL.

This rearrangement joins TRBV29-1 to TRBJ2-1; D call uncertain. Germline-derived CDR1 and CDR2 are SQVTM and ANQGSEA. Trimming cost V 3 bases and J 6 bases, with 9 bases left between them. CDR3 length equals 12 residues. The CDR3 spells CSVEAVSNEQFF. CDR3 DNA: TGCAGCGTTGAGGCGGTTTCCAATGAGCAGTTCTTC.

This chain joins TRBV3-1 and TRBJ1-1; D ambiguous. Germline values: CDR1 LGHDT, CDR2 YNNKEL (reference sequence). V lost 4 bases, J lost 6 bases, and 18 bases lay in between. CDR3 length: 15 residues. The CDR3 loop is CASSRKLWRIAEAFF. In DNA, the CDR3 is TGTGCCAGCAGCCGTAAGCTCTGGAGGATCGCTGAAGCTTTCTTT.

This clonotype was counted only a few times. The chain combines TRBV4-3 with TRBJ2-7; D possibly corresponds to TRBD1 (5 bases). The germline gives CDR1 LGHNA, CDR2 YSLEER. The CDR3 length is 14 residues. The V end was cut by 4 bases, the J end by 4 bases, with 14 bases between. CDR3 bases: TGCGCCAGCAGCCCCCGATCCCAGGGTTACGAGCAGTACTTC. Its protein is CASSPRSQGYEQYF.

This chain connects TRBV24-1 to TRBJ2-2; D might be TRBD1 or TRBD2, each matching 7 bases. V lost 4 bases and J 6 bases, leaving 17 bases between the germline ends. The CDR3 consists of 16 residues. The germline CDR1 and CDR2 sequences are KGHDR and SFDVKD. As DNA, the CDR3 is TGTGCCACCAGTGACATAGGCAGGGGGGGCGCCGGGGAGCTGTTTTTT. Translation gives CATSDIGRGGAGELFF.

This clonotype was counted a few times. The rearrangement uses TRBV3-1 and TRBJ1-1; possible D gene TRBD1, 5 bases. CDR1 and CDR2 (germline): LGHDT, YNNKEL (reference sequence). V was shortened by 5 bases and J by 4 bases, with 17 bases between the two germline ends. This CDR3 has 15 residues. CDR3 coding DNA: TGTGCCAGCAGCTTCCCAAGGGGAGGAGCCACTGAAGCTTTCTTT. Amino acids: CASSFPRGGATEAFF.

This clonotype was seen only a few times. V usage is TRBV25-1 and J usage is TRBJ2-7; 10 bases line up with TRBD2. J lost 6 bases, V lost 6 bases, and 5 bases had no gene match. This CDR3 comprises 13 residues. From germline, CDR1 is MGHDK and CDR2 SYGVNS. The CDR3 is CASSTSGASEQYF. CDR3 sequence (DNA): TGTGCCAGCAGCACTAGCGGGGCGTCCGAGCAGTACTTC.

The chain joins TRBV7-3 to TRBJ1-1; D possibly corresponds to TRBD1 (6 bases). This CDR3 is built from 13 residues. CDR1 is SGHTA, CDR2 FQGTGA, per germline. V lost 7 bases to trimming and J lost 3 bases, with 12 bases between them. CDR3 sequence: CASNFYRDTEAFF. The CDR3 DNA reads as TGTGCCAGCAACTTTTACAGGGACACTGAAGCTTTCTTT.

This clonotype came up a few times. The V call is TRBV5-5, the J call TRBJ2-1, with 9 bases identical to TRBD1. This CDR3 contains 15 residues. J was trimmed by 5 bases and V by 2 bases; bases with no gene match: 5. Per the germline V gene, CDR1 is SGHKS and CDR2 is YYEKEE (reference sequence). The CDR3: CASSFTGTGNNEQFF. The CDR3 DNA is TGTGCCAGCAGCTTCACCGGGACAGGGAACAATGAGCAGTTCTTC.

The V gene is TRBV27, the J gene TRBJ1-6; perhaps TRBD1 as D (5 bases). The ends were cut back, 7 bases at V and 10 bases at J, with 14 bases in the middle. The V gene's germline CDR1 is MNHEY and CDR2 SMNVEV (reference sequence). This CDR3 is built from 13 residues. The CDR3 DNA sequence: TGTGCCAGCACCCTATCGGGGGACTCACCCCTCCACTTT. It specifies CASTLSGDSPLHF.

This sequence joins TRBV12-3 or TRBV12-4 and TRBJ1-3, with a weak D call TRBD1 (6 bases). V gave up 5 bases and J gave up 4 bases, with 12 bases separating them. This CDR3 contains 14 residues. The DNA of the CDR3 is TGTGCCAGCAGTAAAGAAGACAGGGGAAACACCATATATTTT. It yields the protein CASSKEDRGNTIYF.

This clonotype came up a few times. V and J are TRBV6-1 and TRBJ2-3; D possibly uses TRBD1 or TRBD2 (5 bases each). CDR3 length: 16 residues. V lost 4 bases to trimming and J lost 2 bases, with 16 bases between them. Per germline, CDR1 MNHNS and CDR2 SASEGT. CDR3 bases: TGTGCCAGCAGTGCCGGGACGGCCTTTCCCACAGATACGCAGTATTTT. Protein product: CASSAGTAFPTDTQYF.